This T cell receptor beta chain was captured in a study of regulatory T cells in long-lasting Graves disease (dated by TCRdb to the early 2020s). Context from the whole study: In the newly diagnosed Graves' disease group, patients had been taking antithyroid drugs for less than 3 months. A total of around 35 samples underwent TCR sequencing: around 13 from persistent and about 20 from newly diagnosed Graves' disease patients. The study was conducted in China and was registered as a clinical trial. This study used TCR sequencing and RNA sequencing of peripheral blood to compare persistent Graves' disease patients against newly diagnosed Graves' disease patients.

The time point label corresponds to: newly diagnosed GD, antithyroid drugs for less than 3 months. For both TCR sequencing and RNA sequencing, RNA was extracted from PBMCs using TRIzol. Graves' disease was diagnosed according to American Thyroid Association guidelines. The patients came from an endocrinology department in Xi'an, China. Each patient gave 9 to 10 milliliters of peripheral blood, collected in an EDTA anticoagulant tube. Ficoll Paque Plus density gradient separation was used to isolate PBMCs, and no additional T cell sorting was done. An Agilent 2100 Bioanalyzer and agarose gel were used to check RNA quality, while a NanoDrop 2000 measured RNA concentration. About this clonotype itself: Its cognate antigen has yet to be identified. No base-level quality is on record; no much larger clone is a single base apart.

To prepare the library, multiplex PCR was applied. This sample was sequenced with an Illumina HiSeq 4000. To build TCR beta libraries, CDR3 regions were amplified by Arm-PCR using iRepertoire HTBI primers. Before sequencing, the PCR products went through gel purification. Per the original workflow: Gene usage analysis of CDR3 amino acid clonotypes used the 62 TRBV and some 13 TRBJ segments found across samples. COPE and FqMerger were used to merge filtered high-quality paired reads into contigs. BLAST was used to align contigs to IMGT TRBV, TRBD and TRBJ reference genes, and CDR3 was defined according to IMGT. Clonotypes above 0.1% frequency were classified as highly expanded clones. Shannon entropy was used to measure repertoire diversity, and the Gini coefficient was used to measure V-J evenness. Clonotypes shared by more than one individual were considered public. TCRdb trimmed public reads at Q25 via fastp, called clones via MiXCR and kept in-frame beta chains. Rows with one shared CDR3 protein collapse into an entry with the most common genes and DNA. These V and J calls originate from TCRdb's pipeline instead of the authors' own analysis. In all, the sample holds around 480,000 distinct CDR3 sequences, and about 16% of those were seen once. The ten biggest clones cover 20% to 25% of the sample.

The CDR3, cysteine through phenylalanine, is 13 amino acids long. Left in the record is the CDR3 DNA by itself, 39 bases read in frame from the first base. V and J are truncated by 4 bases and 6 bases respectively, leaving an intervening sequence of 12 bases. The CDR1 and CDR2 encoded by the germline V gene are SQVTM and ANQGSEA. General study outcomes and caveats: Only peripheral blood was studied, because thyroid tissue, the primary lesion, was inaccessible. Compared with newly diagnosed patients, patients with persistent Graves' disease had lower TCR Shannon entropy and fewer highly expanded clones, which suggests clonal expansion. TRBV28, TRBJ1-2 and TRBJ2-5 were preferentially used in persistent disease, while TRBV20-1 and TRBJ2-1 were favored in newly diagnosed disease. As a limitation, the authors acknowledged that the small sample size may reduce accuracy. A larger number of public clonotypes was shared among persistent patients (under 3,000) than among newly diagnosed patients (about 990). Sequencing and analysis were limited to the TCR beta chain.

The same data also went into a second study, on T cells in Graves' hyperthyroidism and ophthalmopathy. The second study, in turn, reports: Stable Graves' hyperthyroidism was defined as the absence of progression to ophthalmopathy over 18 months of follow-up. Hyperthyroidism patients were newly diagnosed, had a disease duration of under 2 months, and were aged 18 to 65 years. Any patient with an uncontrolled infection, another autoimmune disease, pregnancy or lactation was excluded. Diagnoses were based on clinical symptoms, serum thyroxine and TRAb, thyroid ultrasound and orbital computed tomography. A first-round RT-PCR of the TCR CDR3 used the HTBI primer set with the Qiagen OneStep RT-PCR kit. Most expanded thyroid clonotypes (frequency above 0.001) were also found in blood, which suggests that blood repertoires may mirror thyroid immune responses. In cross-validation, a model built on a 13 V-J signature told ophthalmopathy apart from stable hyperthyroidism with 87.88% sensitivity and roughly 82% specificity, and in testing the same model reached 80%/75%. During validation, the model predicted progression to ophthalmopathy a median of approximately 6 months ahead of onset, with roughly 65% sensitivity and 72.22% specificity. A discovery cohort of 95 to 100 patients, about 44 with Graves' ophthalmopathy and approximately 57 with stable Graves' hyperthyroidism, was used to find distinguishing TCR V-J signatures. An independent validation cohort of about 19 hyperthyroidism patients and approximately 16 patients who later progressed to ophthalmopathy tested prospective prediction of ophthalmopathy. The 100 discovery patients were randomly divided into training and test sets at a 7:3 ratio. In several Graves' hyperthyroidism patients, the study also compared T-cell repertoires from thyroid tissue with T-cell repertoires from blood. After sampling, hyperthyroidism patients received methimazole starting at 30 mg daily, and ophthalmopathy patients received high-dose intravenous methylprednisolone. A second multiplex PCR round built the libraries, followed by size selection and purification. The libraries were sequenced on an Illumina HiSeq2000 using paired-end 100 bp reads. SOAPnuke was used to process the raw data, with reads discarded if the reads contained adapters or uncalled bases, had a mean Phred below 15, or lacked an exact constant-primer or identifier match. COPE v1.2.5 was used to merge high-quality paired reads, and clonotypes were defined as unique nucleotide sequences. MiTCR v1.1 was used to align the clonotypes against IMGT TRBV, TRBD and TRBJ reference segments. Only V-J combinations with frequency above 0.0001, covering about 99% of repertoires, were analysed. A TCS score was defined as the ratio between F50 (clonal expansion) and ExV (chaos), using BLOSUM62-based TCRdist between CDR3 peptides within each V-J. Welch's t-statistics and random forest reduced roughly 530 V-J features to fewer than 15, which were used in a naive Bayes classifier (R e1071). No statistical method was used to set the sample size in advance, and investigators knew the group allocation. The paper describes TCR Vbeta CDR3 sequencing of about 140 peripheral blood samples, made up of roughly 45 ophthalmopathy patients, over 70 hyperthyroidism patients and 17 progressor patients.

The material sequenced was peripheral blood mononuclear cells (PBMCs), taken at new diagnosis, from a patient treated with antithyroid drugs. Recombination connected TRBV29-1 to TRBJ2-2, with TRBD2 perhaps the D gene, on 7 matching bases. This sequence was found in a woman aged 35-65 years with Graves disease. Donor details come from another sample of the same person, matched by shared clones. The bases read TGCAGCGTTGGGGGGGGGCCCGCCGGGGAGCTGTTTTTT. It encodes CSVGGGPAGELFF.